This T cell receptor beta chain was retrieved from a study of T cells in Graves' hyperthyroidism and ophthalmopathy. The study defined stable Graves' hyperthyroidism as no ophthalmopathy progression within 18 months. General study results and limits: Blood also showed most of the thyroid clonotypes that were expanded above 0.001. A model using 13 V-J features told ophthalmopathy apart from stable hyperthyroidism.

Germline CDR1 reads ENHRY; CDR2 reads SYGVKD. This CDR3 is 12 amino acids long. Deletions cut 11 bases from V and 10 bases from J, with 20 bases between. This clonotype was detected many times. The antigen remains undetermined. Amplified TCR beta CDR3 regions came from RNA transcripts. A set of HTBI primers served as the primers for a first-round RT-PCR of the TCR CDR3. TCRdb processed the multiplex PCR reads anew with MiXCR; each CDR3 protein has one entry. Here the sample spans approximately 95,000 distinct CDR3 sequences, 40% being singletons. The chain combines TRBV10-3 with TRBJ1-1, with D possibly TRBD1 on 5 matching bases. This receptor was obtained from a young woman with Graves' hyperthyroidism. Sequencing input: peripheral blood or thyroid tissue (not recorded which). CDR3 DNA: TGTGCCGCCCGACCGCCAGGGAGGTTAGCTTTCTTT. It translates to CAARPPGRLAFF.